This record concerns one T cell receptor (beta chain) sequence. These data come from a study of blood T cell repertoires in COVID-19. Looking at the study overall: Specimens from acute and convalescent COVID-19 originated in the United States, Italy and Spain. Nucleic acid was either cDNA or gDNA, and it came from T cells, B-cell-depleted T cells, or PBMCs.

In the study's own analysis: Reference gene primer amplification gave estimated nucleated cell counts. Some clones are missing from TCRdb's copy, which holds only in-frame ones; the method was immunoSEQ multiplex PCR. V and J calls and clone size are copied from that table; D and trimming were computed from the DNA. The sample has over 200,000 clones; around 82% are singletons. The CDR3 runs 17 residues. Germline V gene data show CDR1 as SGHDN and CDR2 as FVKESK. The V and J ends lost 0 bases and 2 bases, in that order; junction bases with no gene match: 5. The sequence came from a woman aged 40 to 55 with acute or convalescent COVID-19. The sample was peripheral blood. The rearrangement links TRBV14 to TRBJ2-1; TRBD2 matches at 9 bases. Here the CDR3 reads CASSQDQAGGPYNEQFF. As DNA, the CDR3 is TGTGCCAGCAGCCAAGATCAGGCGGGAGGGCCCTACAATGAGCAGTTCTTC.